This T cell receptor (beta chain) appears in the sequencing data of a study of T cell repertoires in cytomegalovirus infection. As for the study in general: CMV infection together with matching HLA type was indicated by public TCR beta signatures.

In TCRdb, the reads were re-called with MiXCR into one record per CDR3 protein. The table has about 310,000 distinct CDR3 sequences, roughly 25% seen once. There are many counts of this clonotype. Antigen specificity is unknown. CDR1 and CDR2 from the germline V gene are SGHTA and FQGNSA. The length of the CDR3 is 14 residues. With 3 bases clipped from V and 2 bases from J, the junction kept 3 bases outside the gene matches. The TCR originated in a human donor in good health (CMV status not recorded). Some clones in this sample may be carry-over from other donors' samples. The specimen comprised cultured PBMCs, sampled from culture after CMV antigen stimulation. The chain recombines TRBV7-2 with TRBJ2-5; TRBD1 matches at 7 bases. CDR3 loop: CASSFRGLQETQYF. In nucleotides, the CDR3 is TGTGCCAGCAGCTTTAGGGGGCTGCAAGAGACCCAGTACTTC. Together with reference TRBV7-2 and TRBJ2-5, the CDR3 gives the full variable domain: GAGVSQSPSNKVTEKGKDVELRCDPISGHTALYWYRQSLGQGLEFLIYFQGNSAPDKSGLPSDRFSAERTGGSVSTLTIQRTQQEDSAVYLCASSFRGLQETQYFGPGTRLLVL.